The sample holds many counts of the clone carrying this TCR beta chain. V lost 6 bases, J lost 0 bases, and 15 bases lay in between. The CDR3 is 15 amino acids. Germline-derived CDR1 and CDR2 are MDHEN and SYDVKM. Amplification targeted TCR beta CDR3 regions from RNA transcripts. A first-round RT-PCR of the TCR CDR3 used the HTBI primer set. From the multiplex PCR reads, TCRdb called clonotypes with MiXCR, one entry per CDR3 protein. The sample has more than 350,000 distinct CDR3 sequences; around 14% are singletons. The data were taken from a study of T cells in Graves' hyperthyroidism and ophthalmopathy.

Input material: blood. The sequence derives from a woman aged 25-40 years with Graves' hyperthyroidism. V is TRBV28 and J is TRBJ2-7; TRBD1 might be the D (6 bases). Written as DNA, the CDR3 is TGTGCCAGCAGCCGCGTCGGGGACACCTCCTACGAGCAGTACTTC. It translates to CASSRVGDTSYEQYF.